The text below deals with one T cell receptor beta chain. Its antigen is unknown. No base quality values were provided; no much bigger clone lies one nucleotide off. Library preparation employed the immunoSEQ multiplex PCR assay. TCRdb limited this immuneACCESS table to in-frame rearrangements with V and J called. A share of clones is missing; checked studies link under half to unresolved V genes, and the rest is unexplained. The sample data list about 230,000 clones, and over 75% of these were observed just once. Less than 15% of the sample is in the top ten clones. Including cysteine and phenylalanine, the CDR3 has 15 amino acids. The retained sequence is limited to the CDR3, 45 bases, with the frame set at the first base. Trimming takes 0 bases from V and 4 bases from J, and the germline ends sit 12 bases apart. According to the germline V gene, CDR1 reads SGHRS and CDR2 reads YFSETQ. These data belong to a study of control samples from healthy donors and cancer patients (dated by TCRdb to between 2020 and 2021).

The TCR originated in a woman between 55 and 75 years old with lung cancer. Sample: PBMCs. In this chain, TRBV5-1 is recombined with TRBJ2-3, with no confidently assigned D gene. The DNA reads as follows: TGCGCCAGCAGCTTGGCCCCGACTGTGGCAGATACGCAGTATTTT. Its translation is CASSLAPTVADTQYF.